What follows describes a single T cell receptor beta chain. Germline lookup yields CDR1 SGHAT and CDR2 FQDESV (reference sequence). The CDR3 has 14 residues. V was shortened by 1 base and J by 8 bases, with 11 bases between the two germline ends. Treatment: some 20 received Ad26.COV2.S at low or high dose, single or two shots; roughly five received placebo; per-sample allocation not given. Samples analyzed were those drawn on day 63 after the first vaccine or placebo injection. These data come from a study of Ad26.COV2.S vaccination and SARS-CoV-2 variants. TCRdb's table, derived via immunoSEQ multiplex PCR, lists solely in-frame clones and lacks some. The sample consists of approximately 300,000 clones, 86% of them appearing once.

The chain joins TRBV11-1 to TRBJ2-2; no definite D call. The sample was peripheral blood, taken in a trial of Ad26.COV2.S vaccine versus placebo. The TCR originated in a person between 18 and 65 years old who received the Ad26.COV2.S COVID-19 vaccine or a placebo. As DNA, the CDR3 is TGTGCCAGCAGCTTAGAATTGGAAGGGGGGGAGCTGTTTTTT. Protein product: CASSLELEGGELFF.